This T cell receptor (beta chain) was observed in a study of blood T cell repertoires in COVID-19. From germline, CDR1 is SQVTM and CDR2 ANQGSEA. V lost 4 bases to trimming and J lost 4 bases, with 7 bases between them. The CDR3 is made up of 11 amino acids. Repertoires were generated with immunoSEQ multiplex PCR, while TCRdb's copy carries only in-frame clones and drops some. Of 190,000 or so clones in the sample, about 81% were seen once. This TCR derives from a man aged 40-55 years who had recovered from COVID-19. The rearrangement joins TRBV29-1 to TRBJ1-2; D may be TRBD1 (5 bases). Source material: PBMCs or T cells enriched from blood (not recorded which). The CDR3 region is CSVGGPYGYTF. The CDR3 DNA follows: TGCAGCGTTGGGGGCCCCTATGGCTACACCTTC.